This is a list of T cell receptor beta chains from one sample in a study of blood T cell repertoires in COVID-19. Using immunoSEQ multiplex PCR, the repertoire was profiled, and TCRdb retains in-frame clones only, with some absent. This table has 200,000 to 300,000 clones, roughly 86% appearing once. The sample was peripheral blood. The receptors shown here come from a man aged 80 or over with acute or convalescent COVID-19. CDR3s include the opening cysteine and the closing phenylalanine or tryptophan. Fields, in order: J gene, V gene, CDR3 length, clone size, D gene, CDR3 DNA, CDR3 protein. A D gene is named only where the DNA matches it firmly. Not all rows give a size; the values are once, few, many and, for expanded clones, a class.

TRBJ1-1	TRBV29-1	13	NA	NA	TGCAGCGTTGGACAGAAGCTTAACACTGAAGCTTTCTTT	CSVGQKLNTEAFF
TRBJ2-1	TRBV12-3/TRBV12-4	11	once	NA	TGTGCCAGCAGTTTCTCCAATGAGCAGTTCTTC	CASSFSNEQFF
TRBJ2-7	TRBV4-2	16	NA	NA	TGTGCCAGCAGCCAAGATCCAGGGACACACATCTACGAGCAGTACTTC	CASSQDPGTHIYEQYF
TRBJ2-1	TRBV28	13	NA	NA	TGTGCCAGCAGTTTACCGGGGGGCATTGAGCAGTTCTTC	CASSLPGGIEQFF
TRBJ1-2	TRBV2	14	NA	TRBD1	TGTGCCAGCAGCGAGGACAGGGGTAGGGATGGCTACACCTTC	CASSEDRGRDGYTF
TRBJ1-2	TRBV19	13	NA	NA	TGTGCCAGTAGTATAGATTTTAGGGGAGGCTACACCTTC	CASSIDFRGGYTF
TRBJ2-1	TRBV7-9	13	NA	NA	TGTGCCAGCAGCTTGGGCGAATACAATGAGCAGTTCTTC	CASSLGEYNEQFF
TRBJ1-4	TRBV3-1/TRBV3-2	16	once	NA	TGTGCCAGCAGCCAAGTAGGAGCAGGGTCCTACGAAAAACTGTTTTTT	CASSQVGAGSYEKLFF
TRBJ2-4	TRBV6-5	14	once	NA	TGTGCCAGCAGCTCTTTAGGACAGAACAACATTCAGTACTTC	CASSSLGQNNIQYF
TRBJ2-1	TRBV5-1	15	NA	TRBD2	TGCGCCAGCAGCACTAGCGGGAGAGGGAGCAATGAGCAGTTCTTC	CASSTSGRGSNEQFF
TRBJ2-7	TRBV15	12	NA	NA	TGTGCCACCAGCGCAAGTCTATCGGAGCAGTACTTC	CATSASLSEQYF